This T cell receptor (beta chain) was sequenced for a study of CD8 T cells in Susac syndrome. About the study: When blood was drawn, the patients with Susac syndrome were therapy-naive, on corticosteroids, or on intravenous immunoglobulin alone.

Random hexamers served to reverse transcribe roughly 0.45 to 1 ug RNA. By means of immunoSEQ multiplex PCR, TCR beta CDR3 spanning 54 Vbeta and 13 Jbeta underwent amplification. TCRdb re-analysed the immunoSEQ multiplex PCR reads in MiXCR, keeping a single row per CDR3 protein. The table has roughly 190,000 distinct CDR3 sequences, approximately 95% seen once. Germline V gives CDR1 MGHRA, CDR2 YSYEKL. This CDR3 has 16 residues. The V and J ends lost 4 bases and 2 bases respectively, with 18 bases between them. This clonotype was found once. TCR beta sequencing covered blood CD8+ and CD4+ T cells. The sample comprised CD8+ T cells from PBMCs. This TCR was recovered from a human donor with Susac syndrome. J is TRBJ2-7 and V is TRBV4-1; perhaps TRBD2 as D (7 bases). For the CDR3, the DNA is TGCGCCAGCAGCCCCTTCGGGGGGCTAGCGGCCTACGAGCAGTACTTC. This gives the protein CASSPFGGLAAYEQYF.